One and the same sample provided the 31 T cell receptor beta chains below, sequenced in a study of graft-versus-host responses after intestinal transplantation. TCRdb's table, derived via immunoSEQ multiplex PCR, lists solely in-frame clones and lacks some. The sample yields 55,000 to 85,000 clones, about 90% seen once. For these TCRs, the target antigens are not known. The source material was unstimulated CD8+ T cells sorted from spleen or lymph node cells, sampled before intestinal transplant. The receptors here all came from a human donor who received an intestinal transplant.

The rearrangement uses TRBV6-1 and TRBJ2-6; D unresolved. This CDR3 has 14 amino acids. Germline values: CDR1 MNHNS, CDR2 SASEGT. Deletions cut 8 bases from V and 5 bases from J, with 13 bases between. The CDR3 loop reads CASGGSRWANVLTF. DNA for the CDR3: TGTGCCAGCGGTGGTAGCCGGTGGGCCAACGTCCTGACTTTC.

The gene calls are TRBV29-1 and TRBJ1-3; D might be TRBD1 (6 bases). In germline, CDR1 is SQVTM, CDR2 ANQGSEA. The ends were cut back, 7 bases at V and 6 bases at J, with 22 bases in the middle. The CDR3 is 15 amino acids. The CDR3 DNA is TGCAGCGCCTTGGGGACACAGGGAATTGAAAACACCATATATTTT. Protein product: CSALGTQGIENTIYF.

V gene TRBV7-9 combines with J gene TRBJ1-4; weak D call: TRBD1 (5 bases). V was pared by 3 bases and J by 5 bases, with 7 bases between. The CDR3 is made up of 13 amino acids. Germline loops: CDR1 SEHNR, CDR2 FQNEAQ (reference sequence). The CDR3 nucleotides are TGTGCCAGCAGCTTTCGACAGAATGAAAAACTGTTTTTT. Protein: CASSFRQNEKLFF. Full variable domain (missing parts from reference TRBV7-9 and TRBJ1-4): DTGVSQNPRHKITKRGQNVTFRCDPISEHNRLYWYRQTLGQGPEFLTYFQNEAQLEKSRLLSDRFSAERPKGSFSTLEIQRTEQGDSAMYLCASSFRQNEKLFFGSGTQLSVL.

The chain carries TRBV5-1 and TRBJ1-1, with TRBD1 as a possible D gene (6 bases). There are 15 residues in the CDR3. Trimming stripped 3 bases from V and 5 bases from J, with 17 bases between. Germline loops: CDR1 SGHRS, CDR2 YFSETQ. The CDR3 loop reads CASSSNREVETEAFF. The CDR3 nucleotides read TGCGCCAGCAGCTCGAACAGGGAAGTAGAGACTGAAGCTTTCTTT.

The chain links TRBV1 to TRBJ1-5; the table names TRBD1, a call not compared with the DNA. TRBV1 is noted as a pseudogene. This CDR3 spans 13 amino acids. CDR3 residues: CTSSHRTNQPQHF. In DNA form, the CDR3 reads TGCACCAGCAGCCACAGAACCAATCAGCCCCAGCATTTT.

The chain combines TRBV5-6 with TRBJ2-7, with D perhaps TRBD1 (6 bases). This CDR3 has 11 residues. From germline, CDR1 is SGHDT and CDR2 YYEEEE. The germline V and J ends were trimmed by 4 bases and 6 bases, with 8 bases remaining between them. The CDR3 bases are TGTGCCAGCAGCCAGGGGAGCGAGCAGTACTTC. It codes for CASSQGSEQYF.

This chain joins TRBV4-1 and TRBJ2-5; 8 bases match TRBD2. The end of the DNA fits TRBJ2-7 better, so the J call may be wrong. The germline V gene encodes CDR1 MGHRA and CDR2 YSYEKL. This CDR3 has 17 amino acids. The CDR3 bases are TGCGCCAGCAGCCAAGATGCCCCAGCGGGGGACAACTACGAGCAGTACTTC. Its protein product is CASSQDAPAGDNYEQYF.

The J gene is TRBJ2-7, the V gene TRBV7-2; 8 nucleotides agree with TRBD1. The CDR3 runs to 13 residues. Looked up from germline, CDR1 is SGHTA and CDR2 is FQGNSA. The V gene end was trimmed by 4 bases and the J gene end by 1 base; junction bases not matched to a gene: 0. The chain's CDR3 is CASSWDRSYEQYF. For the CDR3, the DNA is TGTGCCAGCAGCTGGGACAGGTCCTACGAGCAGTACTTC.

J is TRBJ1-2 and V is TRBV7-9, with D possibly being TRBD1 (5 bases). This CDR3 has 15 amino acids. Germline loops: CDR1 SEHNR, CDR2 FQNEAQ (reference sequence). Trimming took off 5 bases at V and 3 bases at J, with 16 bases between the two ends. CDR3 DNA: TGTGCCAGCAGCCCCGCTGGGGGGGTTGACTATGGCTACACCTTC. This translates into CASSPAGGVDYGYTF.

This chain connects TRBV28 to TRBJ2-3; the D gene is possibly TRBD2 (5 bases). This CDR3 spans 15 amino acids. Germline values: CDR1 MDHEN, CDR2 SYDVKM. The V gene lost 6 bases and the J gene lost 3 bases, with 16 bases spanning the gap. The CDR3 protein is CASSLRGLGTDTQYF. Here the CDR3 DNA reads TGTGCCAGCAGCCTGAGAGGACTCGGGACAGATACGCAGTATTTT.

The CDR3 region has the DNA TGTGCCAGCAGCGCCCCATGGGACAGCGCGAACACCGGGGAGCTGTTTTTT. It translates to CASSAPWDSANTGELFF. V gene TRBV9 combines with J gene TRBJ2-2; 7 bases fit TRBD1. The length of the CDR3 is 17 residues. V dropped 3 bases and J dropped 0; count of bases not matched to a gene: 8. Germline values: CDR1 SGDLS, CDR2 YYNGEE.

V gene TRBV30 combines with J gene TRBJ2-7; a weak D match, TRBD2 (5 bases). Trimming cost V 4 bases and J 2 bases, with 27 bases left between them. Germline-derived CDR1 and CDR2 are GTSNPN and SVGIG (reference sequence). This CDR3 has 18 residues. The CDR3 region is CAWNDVWGDEGKPYEQYF. CDR3 nucleotides: TGTGCCTGGAACGACGTCTGGGGAGATGAAGGGAAGCCCTACGAGCAGTACTTC.

The chain joins TRBV27 to TRBJ2-7; maybe TRBD2 (6 bases). Germline CDR1 is MNHEY and CDR2 is SMNVEV (reference sequence). The CDR3 runs to 14 residues. Trimming pared 2 bases from V and 3 bases from J, leaving 11 bases between. DNA of the CDR3: TGTGCCAGCAGTTTAAGGGGACTCATCTACGAGCAGTACTTC. This translates into CASSLRGLIYEQYF.

This clone was recorded only once. V and J are TRBV5-1 and TRBJ2-5; possible D gene TRBD2, 5 bases. The J call may be in error: the DNA end matches TRBJ2-7 better. The CDR3 is made up of 15 amino acids. Germline-derived CDR1 and CDR2 are SGHRS and YFSETQ. Here the CDR3 DNA reads TGCGCCAGCAGCTTCGCTGGCGGAGGATTCTACGAGCAGTACTTC. It codes for CASSFAGGGFYEQYF.

The rearrangement joins TRBV7-9 to TRBJ2-3, with 11 positions matching TRBD2. Trimming removed 8 bases from V and 4 bases from J; junction bases left unmatched: 5. This CDR3 region has 14 residues. Germline V gene lookup returns CDR1 SEHNR and CDR2 FQNEAQ (reference sequence). CDR3 in amino acids: CASYSSGGADTQYF. Here the CDR3 DNA reads TGTGCCAGCTATAGTAGCGGGGGGGCAGATACGCAGTATTTT.

This CDR3 reads CSVLAGGNTGELFF. In nucleotides, the CDR3 is TGCAGCGTACTAGCGGGGGGCAACACCGGGGAGCTGTTTTTT. This chain connects TRBV29-1 to TRBJ2-2; TRBD2 agrees at 12 bases. Germline V gene sequence: CDR1 SQVTM, CDR2 ANQGSEA. This CDR3 has 14 residues. After removal of 6 bases from V and 2 bases from J, the junction contained 1 base not matched to a gene.

The chain joins TRBV19 to TRBJ1-2, with D perhaps matching TRBD1 (5 bases). V dropped 4 bases and J dropped 4 bases, with 16 bases sitting between them. Germline CDR1 reads LNHDA; CDR2 reads SQIVND (reference sequence). The CDR3 is made up of 15 amino acids. This chain's CDR3 is CASSTETAGIYGYTF. CDR3 sequence (DNA): TGTGCCAGTAGTACCGAGACAGCAGGGATCTATGGCTACACCTTC.

The genes are TRBV29-1 and TRBJ2-1; 12 bases fit TRBD2. The ends lost 5 bases at V and 3 bases at J; junction bases unmatched: 2. This CDR3 region has 14 residues. The germline gives CDR1 SQVTM, CDR2 ANQGSEA. The CDR3 bases are TGCAGCGTTCTGACTAGCGGGAGCTACAATGAGCAGTTCTTC. It specifies CSVLTSGSYNEQFF.

This chain joins TRBV5-6 and TRBJ2-5; TRBD1 agrees at 9 bases. The DNA end favors TRBJ2-7, so the J call may be wrong. This CDR3 contains 15 residues. Germline CDR1 SGHDT, CDR2 YYEEEE. The CDR3 nucleotides are TGTGCCAGCAGCTTGGGCAGGACAGGGGTGTACGAGCAGTACTTC. As protein: CASSLGRTGVYEQYF.

The rearrangement links TRBV15 to TRBJ2-1; the D gene is possibly TRBD1 (6 bases). In germline, CDR1 is LNHNV, CDR2 YYDKDF (reference sequence). The germline V and J ends were trimmed by 0 bases and 4 bases, with 10 bases remaining between them. This CDR3 spans 15 amino acids. The CDR3 coding sequence is TGTGCCACCAGCAGAGATTTGGGGACATACAATGAGCAGTTCTTC. It translates to CATSRDLGTYNEQFF.

The V and J genes are TRBV2 and TRBJ1-1; D is possibly TRBD1 (5 bases). CDR3 length equals 13 residues. The germline V gene has CDR1 SNHLY and CDR2 FYNNEI. Trimming stripped 5 bases from V and 1 base from J, with 8 bases between. CDR3 amino acids: CASSRTGNTEAFF. In DNA, the CDR3 is TGTGCCAGCAGTCGTACAGGGAACACTGAAGCTTTCTTT.

The rearrangement uses TRBV28 and TRBJ1-2; 7 bases map to TRBD1. In germline, CDR1 is MDHEN, CDR2 SYDVKM. V trimming: 6 bases; J trimming: 4 bases; junction bases outside the gene matches: 14. This CDR3 is 16 amino acids long. The CDR3 sequence is CASSSRQGGISYGYTF. The DNA of the CDR3 is TGTGCCAGCAGCTCGAGACAGGGTGGTATAAGCTATGGCTACACCTTC.

The chain links TRBV4-1 to TRBJ1-5; D ambiguous. CDR3 length: 14 residues. Germline V lookup: CDR1 MGHRA, CDR2 YSYEKL. V lost 1 base to trimming and J lost 1 base, with 5 bases between them. CDR3 sequence reads: CASSQGLSNQPQHF. The CDR3 DNA sequence: TGCGCCAGCAGCCAAGGTCTGAGCAATCAGCCCCAGCATTTT.

Only a few counts were recorded for this clone. The CDR3 sequence is CASSPSGRASEQYF. In nucleotides, the CDR3 is TGCGCCAGCAGCCCTAGCGGGAGGGCCTCCGAGCAGTACTTC. The chain couples TRBV10-1 to TRBJ2-7; 12 bases agree with TRBD2. This CDR3 comprises 14 residues. The junction had 6 bases not matched to a gene; V was cut back by 6 bases and J by 6 bases. Germline CDR1 WNHNN, CDR2 SYGVQD (reference sequence).

The J gene is TRBJ2-3, the V gene TRBV5-6, with 8 positions matching TRBD2. The CDR3 has 14 amino acids. With 5 bases clipped from V and 5 bases from J, the junction kept 7 bases outside the gene matches. The germline V gene encodes CDR1 SGHDT and CDR2 YYEEEE. CDR3 region: CASRTRGERDTQYF. In DNA, the CDR3 is TGTGCCAGCAGGACGCGGGGGGAGAGAGATACGCAGTATTTT. Variable domain in full (rest from reference TRBV5-6 and TRBJ2-3): DAGVTQSPTHLIKTRGQQVTLRCSPKSGHDTVSWYQQALGQGPQFIFQYYEEEERQRGNFPDRFSGHQFPNYSSELNVNALLLGDSALYLCASRTRGERDTQYFGPGTRLTVL.

The chain joins TRBV5-1 to TRBJ2-1, with a tentative D call TRBD1 (6 bases). V shed 5 bases and J shed 4 bases, with 13 bases lying between them. The CDR3 has 14 amino acids. Germline V lookup: CDR1 SGHRS, CDR2 YFSETQ. The CDR3 nucleotides are TGCGCCAGCAGGTGGACAGCGCGGTACAATGAGCAGTTCTTC. It translates to CASRWTARYNEQFF.

J is TRBJ2-7 and V is TRBV4-1, with 8 bases that match TRBD1. Trimming took 0 bases from V and 5 from J; bases not matched to a gene: 9. Germline V gene lookup returns CDR1 MGHRA and CDR2 YSYEKL. CDR3 length: 16 residues. CDR3 loop: CASSQDSRTGKDEQYF. The CDR3 DNA follows: TGCGCCAGCAGCCAAGATTCCCGGACAGGGAAGGACGAGCAGTACTTC.

The V call is TRBV19, the J call TRBJ2-7; 9 nucleotides line up with TRBD1. The V and J ends lost 5 bases and 6 bases, in that order; junction bases with no gene match: 8. Germline-derived CDR1 and CDR2 are LNHDA and SQIVND (reference sequence). The CDR3 consists of 14 residues. CDR3 sequence: CASSPGQGFSEQYF. DNA for the CDR3: TGTGCCAGTAGTCCGGGACAGGGATTCTCCGAGCAGTACTTC.

V is TRBV30 and J is TRBJ2-4, with a possible D match to TRBD1 (6 bases). V was pared by 3 bases and J by 1 base, with 16 bases between. The length of the CDR3 is 16 residues. The V gene's germline CDR1 is GTSNPN and CDR2 SVGIG (reference sequence). Here the CDR3 reads CAWRRVGGAAKNIQYF. As DNA, the CDR3 is TGTGCCTGGAGAAGGGTTGGGGGCGCGGCCAAAAACATTCAGTACTTC.

This chain joins TRBV5-1 and TRBJ2-2, with D perhaps matching TRBD2 (6 bases). CDR1 SGHRS and CDR2 YFSETQ come from the germline V gene. The CDR3 spans 15 residues. Trimming left V 7 bases short and J 2 bases short, with 15 bases between. The CDR3: CASRQVGGNTGELFF. Written as DNA, the CDR3 is TGCGCCAGCCGCCAAGTGGGGGGAAACACCGGGGAGCTGTTTTTT.

The rearrangement joins TRBV4-1 to TRBJ2-7, with 7 bases aligning to TRBD2. The CDR3 has 14 residues. The trim removed 1 base at V and 2 bases at J, leaving 2 bases unmatched. Germline CDR1 MGHRA, CDR2 YSYEKL. The CDR3 sequence is CASSQAGGTYEQYF. CDR3 bases: TGCGCCAGCAGCCAAGCGGGAGGAACCTACGAGCAGTACTTC.